The 15 T cell receptor beta chains reported below all come from one sample, sequenced in a study of identical twins (dated by TCRdb to the mid-2010s). Receptor libraries were prepared by 5' RACE. Sequenced using an Illumina HiSeq 2000. TCRdb redid the processing of the public reads, applying fastp at Q25 and MiXCR, and retained in-frame beta chains. Rows are combined by CDR3 protein, so each entry shows the most common genes and DNA. The sample records hundreds of thousands of distinct CDR3 sequences, 6.5% to 8.5% of which are singletons. In total, the top ten clones hold about 2% of the sample. In addition, the sample was reused for a study of yellow fever vaccine responses in identical twins.

Sequenced: memory (CD45RO+) T cells sorted from blood. The sample's cell subset or site, from its label and the paper: CD45RO+ enriched T cells. All receptors come from a woman aged 18-29 years in good health.

This clonotype was recorded a few times. This chain uses TRBV6-5 with TRBJ2-7; 10 bases are a match to TRBD2. V shed 2 bases and J 5 bases; nucleotides not matched to a gene: 18. CDR1 is MNHEY and CDR2 is SVGAGI in the germline V gene. The CDR3 consists of 19 residues. CDR3 sequence reads: CASSYLMTGPGTSENEQYF. The CDR3 DNA is TGTGCCAGCAGTTACCTGATGACAGGACCTGGGACTAGCGAGAACGAGCAGTACTTC.

With respect to this clonotype: At one boundary the junction diverges from the germline segment, which might be a read error. The genes are TRBV7-8 and TRBJ2-1, with no clear D. From germline, CDR1 is SGHVS and CDR2 FQNEAQ. This CDR3 contains 14 residues. DNA of the CDR3: TGTGCCATCAGCTCTCAGCTACTGGGTAATGAGCAGTTCTTC. Its translation: CAISSQLLGNEQFF.

There are a few counts of this clonotype. V is TRBV18 and J is TRBJ1-6; 8 bases are shared with TRBD1. CDR1 and CDR2 (germline): KGHSH, LQKENI. The CDR3 sequence is 15 residues long. After removal of 6 bases from V and 5 bases from J, the junction contained 6 bases not matched to a gene. In nucleotides, the CDR3 is TGTGCCAGCTCGTCGACAGGGGCGGATAATTCACCCCTCCACTTT. Its translation: CASSSTGADNSPLHF.

The rearrangement links TRBV20-1 to TRBJ2-2; 8 bases match TRBD1. CDR3 size: 14 residues. The ends lost 6 bases at V and 1 base at J; junction bases unmatched: 4. Germline values: CDR1 DFQATT, CDR2 SNEGSKA (reference sequence). CDR3 nucleotide sequence: TGCAGTGCGGCCGGACAGGGGAACACCGGGGAGCTGTTTTTT. Protein sequence: CSAAGQGNTGELFF.

Many counts were recorded for this clonotype. This chain uses TRBV10-2 with TRBJ2-5; the D gene is possibly TRBD1 (7 bases). There are 14 residues in the CDR3. Trimming removed 5 bases at V and 3 bases at J, with 13 bases between. Germline CDR1 WSHSY, CDR2 SAAADI. CDR3 protein: CASSTGEEKETQYF. In DNA, the CDR3 is TGCGCCAGCAGTACAGGGGAGGAGAAAGAGACCCAGTACTTC.

Worth noting for this clonotype: A junction end diverges from the germline sequence, so it may reflect a read error. This rearrangement joins TRBV7-2 to TRBJ2-7; D unclear. Germline assignment: CDR1 SGHTA and CDR2 FQGNSA. The CDR3 loop spans 11 amino acids. The CDR3, as DNA: TGTGCCAGCAGCTTCAAGTACGTGCAGTACTTC. This encodes CASSFKYVQYF.

The V gene is TRBV14, the J gene TRBJ2-7; TRBD2 agrees at 7 bases. V lost 1 base to trimming and J lost 12 bases; unmatched junction nucleotides: 6. Germline assignment: CDR1 SGHDN and CDR2 FVKESK. The CDR3 runs 12 residues. The CDR3 is CASSQGLALRYF. The CDR3 DNA reads TGTGCCAGCAGCCAAGGACTAGCTTTGCGGTACTTC.

This clonotype was counted many times. The chain combines TRBV29-1 with TRBJ2-5; no clear D gene. V gave up 5 bases and J gave up 5 bases, with 18 bases separating them. Germline V gene data show CDR1 as SQVTM and CDR2 as ANQGSEA. The CDR3 sequence is 14 residues long. CDR3 bases: TGCAGCGTTTCCCAAAGACTGATAAAGGAGACCCAGTACTTC. This translates into CSVSQRLIKETQYF.

The gene calls are TRBV6-2 or TRBV6-3 and TRBJ2-2; tentative D call: TRBD2 (5 bases). Germline V gives CDR1 MNHEY, CDR2 SVGEGT. Trimming left V 7 bases short and J 2 bases short, with 11 bases between. The CDR3 spans 14 residues. DNA of the CDR3: TGTGCCAGCATTCGACGGGAAAACACCGGGGAGCTGTTTTTT. Translating it yields CASIRRENTGELFF.

The chain recombines TRBV14 with TRBJ2-5; D assignment may be TRBD1 or TRBD2 (6 bases each). CDR1 and CDR2 from the germline V gene are SGHDN and FVKESK. The CDR3 has 16 amino acids. V shed 5 bases and J shed 5 bases, with 21 bases lying between them. CDR3: CASSYLQGKGLETQYF. CDR3 DNA sequence: TGTGCCAGCAGCTACCTACAGGGCAAGGGACTGGAGACCCAGTACTTC. Complete variable domain (other parts from reference TRBV14 and TRBJ2-5): EAGVTQFPSHSVIEKGQTVTLRCDPISGHDNLYWYRRVMGKEIKFLLHFVKESKQDESGMPNNRFLAERTGGTYSTLKVQPAELEDSGVYFCASSYLQGKGLETQYFGPGTRLLVL.

This clonotype was seen at least ten times. This chain links TRBV5-1 with TRBJ2-3; D not resolved. The V gene lost 1 base and the J gene lost 0 bases, with 18 bases spanning the gap. Germline CDR1 reads SGHRS; CDR2 reads YFSETQ. The CDR3 extends over 18 amino acids. The CDR3 spells CASSLYWDITHSTDTQYF. Written as DNA, the CDR3 is TGCGCCAGCAGCTTGTATTGGGATATCACGCACAGCACAGATACGCAGTATTTT.

This chain links TRBV7-2 with TRBJ2-5; D possibly uses TRBD1 or TRBD2 (5 bases each). The length of the CDR3 is 14 residues. Germline lookup yields CDR1 SGHTA and CDR2 FQGNSA. Trimming left V 5 bases short and J 4 bases short, with 14 bases between. The CDR3 sequence is CASSLNWGSETQYF. The CDR3 DNA is TGTGCCAGCAGCCTCAACTGGGGGTCAGAGACCCAGTACTTC.

This clonotype was counted only a few times. V usage is TRBV5-1 and J usage is TRBJ2-4, with 9 bases that match TRBD1. V lost 2 bases, J lost 8 bases, and 2 bases stayed unmatched. This CDR3 region has 13 residues. CDR1 and CDR2 (germline): SGHRS, YFSETQ. This chain's CDR3 is CASSFDRGDIQYF. CDR3 sequence (DNA): TGCGCCAGCAGCTTTGACAGGGGGGACATTCAGTACTTC.

The genes are TRBV19 and TRBJ2-5; TRBD2 might be the D (7 bases). Trimming removed 9 bases from V and 5 bases from J, with 22 bases in between. Germline V gene lookup returns CDR1 LNHDA and CDR2 SQIVND (reference sequence). The CDR3 totals 15 residues. The CDR3 loop reads CASQPLGGGRETQYF. The CDR3 region has the DNA TGTGCCAGCCAGCCCTTAGGGGGGGGCCGGGAGACCCAGTACTTC.

This clonotype was seen more than once but under ten times. The chain joins TRBV4-2 to TRBJ2-6; D may be TRBD1 (5 bases). The CDR3 spans 17 residues. Germline lookup yields CDR1 LGHNA and CDR2 YNFKEQ. V was pared by 1 base and J by 2 bases, with 12 bases between. CDR3 bases: TGTGCCAGCAGCCAAGGACCTCAGGGCGCTGGGGCCAACGTCCTGACTTTC. This translates into CASSQGPQGAGANVLTF.